The clone carrying this TCR beta chain appeared a few times. Its specificity is not known. In every patient, relapse followed autologous stem cell transplantation, while exposure to brentuximab vedotin differed. These data belong to a study of PD-1 blockade in classical Hodgkin lymphoma. Study outcomes and limitations: Compared with baseline, CD4+ but not CD8+ TCR diversity had risen significantly by C4D1.

The CDR3 loop spans 15 amino acids. Per germline, CDR1 LGHNA and CDR2 YNFKEQ. J lost 0 bases, V lost 1 base, and 2 bases had no gene match. Profiling relied on immunoSEQ multiplex PCR, and the TCRdb table lists in-frame clones only, not all of them. The top ten clones hold about 22% of a sample with tens of thousands of clones, roughly three quarters of them seen once. The TCR comes from a human donor with classical Hodgkin lymphoma. The chain joins TRBV4-2 to TRBJ1-2; 7 bases line up with TRBD1. The specimen was peripheral blood mononuclear cells (PBMCs), collected at baseline. In DNA, the CDR3 is TGTGCCAGCAGCCAAGCGACAGGGACTAACTATGGCTACACCTTC. As protein: CASSQATGTNYGYTF.